These 4 T cell receptor beta chains were sequenced from one sample in a study of cytomegalovirus exposure and HLA in healthy donors. The method was immunoSEQ multiplex PCR; TCRdb's version includes in-frame clones alone and lacks a portion of them. The table lists roughly 300,000 clones, roughly 90% of them singletons. Sequencing used PBMCs. These receptor sequences come from a woman in her twenties or thirties in good health and CMV-seropositive.

In this sample, this clone turned up once. The J gene is TRBJ1-2, the V gene TRBV6-6; tentatively, D is TRBD1 (6 bases). V was pared by 7 bases and J by 2 bases, with 11 bases between. The germline gives CDR1 MNHNY, CDR2 SVGAGI (reference sequence). The CDR3 totals 13 residues. The DNA for the CDR3 is TGTGCCAGCACTAAGACAGGAAACTATGGCTACACCTTC. Its protein is CASTKTGNYGYTF.

This clone came up once. J is TRBJ1-3 and V is TRBV6-1; a possible D gene is TRBD1 (5 bases). V lost 6 bases, J lost 0 bases, and 12 bases lay in between. CDR1 is MNHNS and CDR2 is SASEGT in the germline V gene. The CDR3 sequence is 15 residues long. The CDR3 here is CASRRDGDSGNTIYF. DNA of the CDR3: TGTGCCAGCAGAAGGGACGGAGACTCTGGAAACACCATATATTTT.

This chain connects TRBV11-2 to TRBJ1-2; TRBD1 matches 7 bases. The CDR3 is made up of 13 amino acids. The V and J ends lost 5 bases and 7 bases, in that order; junction bases with no gene match: 7. From germline, CDR1 is SGHAT and CDR2 FQNNGV. The CDR3 sequence: CASSIDRAGGYTF. The CDR3 bases are TGTGCCAGCAGCATTGACAGGGCAGGTGGCTACACCTTC.

This rearrangement joins TRBV4-1 to TRBJ2-1; 7 bases match TRBD1. The CDR3 runs to 16 residues. Germline V CDR1 and CDR2: MGHRA, YSYEKL. With V trimmed by 0 bases and J by 4 bases, 6 bases remained unmatched. The CDR3 protein is CASSQDRTGHYNEQFF. The CDR3 nucleotides are TGCGCCAGCAGCCAAGATCGGACAGGCCATTACAATGAGCAGTTCTTC.